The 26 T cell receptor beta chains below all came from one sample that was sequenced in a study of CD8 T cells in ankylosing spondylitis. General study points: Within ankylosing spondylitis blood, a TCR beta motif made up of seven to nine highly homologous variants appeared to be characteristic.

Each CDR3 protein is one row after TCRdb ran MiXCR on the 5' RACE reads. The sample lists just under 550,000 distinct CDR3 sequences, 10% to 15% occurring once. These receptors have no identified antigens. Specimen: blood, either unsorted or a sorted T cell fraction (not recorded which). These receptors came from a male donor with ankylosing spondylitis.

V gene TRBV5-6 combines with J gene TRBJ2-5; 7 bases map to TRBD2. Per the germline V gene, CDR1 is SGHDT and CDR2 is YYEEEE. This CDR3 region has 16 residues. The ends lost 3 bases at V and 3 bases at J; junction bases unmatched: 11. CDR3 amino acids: CASSSGGRHGEETQYF. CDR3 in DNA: TGTGCCAGCAGCTCGGGGGGTCGGCATGGGGAAGAGACCCAGTACTTC.

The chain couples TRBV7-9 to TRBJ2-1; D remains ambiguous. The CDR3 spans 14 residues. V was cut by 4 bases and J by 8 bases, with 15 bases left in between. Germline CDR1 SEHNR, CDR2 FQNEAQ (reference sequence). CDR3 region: CASSSPELLDEQFF. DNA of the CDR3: TGTGCCAGCAGCTCACCAGAACTACTGGATGAGCAGTTCTTC.

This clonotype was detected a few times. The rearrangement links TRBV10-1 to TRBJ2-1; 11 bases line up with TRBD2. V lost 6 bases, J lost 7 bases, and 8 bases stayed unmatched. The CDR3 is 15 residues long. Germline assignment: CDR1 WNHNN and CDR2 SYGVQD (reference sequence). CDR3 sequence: CASSLLAGVRNEQFF. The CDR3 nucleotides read TGCGCCAGCAGCCTACTAGCGGGAGTACGGAATGAGCAGTTCTTC.

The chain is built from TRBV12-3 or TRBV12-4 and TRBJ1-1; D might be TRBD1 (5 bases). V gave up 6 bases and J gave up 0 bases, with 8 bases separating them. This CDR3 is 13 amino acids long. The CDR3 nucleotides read TGTGCCAGCAGGTTGACAGTGAACACTGAAGCTTTCTTT. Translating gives CASRLTVNTEAFF.

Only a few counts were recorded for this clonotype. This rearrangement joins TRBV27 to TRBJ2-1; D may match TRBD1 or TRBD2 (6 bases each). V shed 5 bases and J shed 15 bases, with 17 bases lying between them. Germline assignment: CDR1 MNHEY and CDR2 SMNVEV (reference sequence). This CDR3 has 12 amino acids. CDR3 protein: CASSQGLGGRFF. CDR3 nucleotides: TGTGCCAGCAGTCAAGGTTTGGGGGGCCGGTTCTTC.

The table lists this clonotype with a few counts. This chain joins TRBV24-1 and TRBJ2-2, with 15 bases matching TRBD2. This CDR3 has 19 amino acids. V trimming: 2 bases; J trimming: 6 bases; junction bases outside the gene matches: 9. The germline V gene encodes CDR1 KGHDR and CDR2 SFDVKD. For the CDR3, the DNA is TGTGCCACCAGTGATTCCCGGACTAGCGGGAGGGGTCGGGCCGGGGAGCTGTTTTTT. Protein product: CATSDSRTSGRGRAGELFF.

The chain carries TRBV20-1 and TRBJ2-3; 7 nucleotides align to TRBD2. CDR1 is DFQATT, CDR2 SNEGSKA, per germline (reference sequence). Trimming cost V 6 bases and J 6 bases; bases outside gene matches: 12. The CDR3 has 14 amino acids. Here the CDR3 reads CSAGSQRGPDTQYF. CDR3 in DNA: TGCAGTGCCGGGTCCCAGCGGGGCCCCGATACGCAGTATTTT.

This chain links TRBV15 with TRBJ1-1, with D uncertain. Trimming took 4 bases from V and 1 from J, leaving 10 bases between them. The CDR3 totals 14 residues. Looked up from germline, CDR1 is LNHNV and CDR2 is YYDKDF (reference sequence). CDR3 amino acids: CATSISGKNTEAFF. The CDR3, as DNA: TGTGCCACCAGCATTTCCGGGAAGAACACTGAAGCTTTCTTT.

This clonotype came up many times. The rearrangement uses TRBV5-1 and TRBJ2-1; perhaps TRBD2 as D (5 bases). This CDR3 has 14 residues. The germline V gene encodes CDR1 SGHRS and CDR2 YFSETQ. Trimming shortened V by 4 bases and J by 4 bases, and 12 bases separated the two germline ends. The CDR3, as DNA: TGCGCCAGCAGCATAGCGCTAGAATACAATGAGCAGTTCTTC. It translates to CASSIALEYNEQFF.

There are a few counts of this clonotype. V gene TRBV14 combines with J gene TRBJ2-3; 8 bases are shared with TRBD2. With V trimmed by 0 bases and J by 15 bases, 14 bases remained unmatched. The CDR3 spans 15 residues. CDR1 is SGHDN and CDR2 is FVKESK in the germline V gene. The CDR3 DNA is TGTGCCAGCAGCCAAGATCCGAGGGGACTAGGCACCAGTTATTTT. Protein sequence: CASSQDPRGLGTSYF.

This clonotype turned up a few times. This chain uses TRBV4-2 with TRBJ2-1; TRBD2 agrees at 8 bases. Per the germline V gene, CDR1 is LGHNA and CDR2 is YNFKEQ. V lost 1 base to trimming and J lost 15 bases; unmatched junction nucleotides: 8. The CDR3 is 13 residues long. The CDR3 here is CASSQVGAGLAFF. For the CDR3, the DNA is TGTGCCAGCAGCCAAGTTGGGGCAGGACTAGCGTTCTTC.

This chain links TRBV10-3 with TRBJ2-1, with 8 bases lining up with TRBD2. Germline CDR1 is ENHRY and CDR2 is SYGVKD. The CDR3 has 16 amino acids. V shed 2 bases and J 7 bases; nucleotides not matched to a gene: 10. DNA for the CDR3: TGTGCCATCAGTGAGAAAGCGGGAGAGATATTGAATGAGCAGTTCTTC. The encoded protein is CAISEKAGEILNEQFF.

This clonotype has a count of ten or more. For the CDR3, the DNA is TGCGCCAGCGCCCGGTATTCGTCTAGCACAGATACGCAGTATTTT. Protein product: CASARYSSSTDTQYF. The chain links TRBV4-1 to TRBJ2-3, with D unresolved. Germline lookup yields CDR1 MGHRA and CDR2 YSYEKL. V was shortened by 8 bases and J by 0 bases, with 15 bases between the two germline ends. This CDR3 spans 15 amino acids.

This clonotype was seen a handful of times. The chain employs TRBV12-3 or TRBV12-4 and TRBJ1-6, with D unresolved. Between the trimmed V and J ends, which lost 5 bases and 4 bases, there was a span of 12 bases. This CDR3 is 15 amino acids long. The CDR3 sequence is CASSTLIPYNSPLHF. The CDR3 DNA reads TGTGCCAGCAGTACTCTAATACCTTATAATTCACCCCTCCACTTT.

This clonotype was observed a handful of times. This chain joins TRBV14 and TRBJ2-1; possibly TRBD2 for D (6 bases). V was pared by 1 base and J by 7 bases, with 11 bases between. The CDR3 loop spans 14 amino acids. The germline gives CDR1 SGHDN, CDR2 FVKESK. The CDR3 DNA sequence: TGTGCCAGCAGCCAAGGGACTACGGGAAATGAGCAGTTCTTC. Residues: CASSQGTTGNEQFF.

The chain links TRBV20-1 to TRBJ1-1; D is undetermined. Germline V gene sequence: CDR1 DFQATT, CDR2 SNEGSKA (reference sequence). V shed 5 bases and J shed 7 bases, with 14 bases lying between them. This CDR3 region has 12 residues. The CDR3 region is CSAYPGSLEAFF. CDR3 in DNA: TGCAGTGCTTACCCCGGCAGCCTTGAAGCTTTCTTT.

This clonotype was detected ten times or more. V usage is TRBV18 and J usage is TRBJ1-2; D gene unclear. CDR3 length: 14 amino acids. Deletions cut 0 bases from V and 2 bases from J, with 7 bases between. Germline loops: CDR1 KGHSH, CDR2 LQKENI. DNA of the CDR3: TGTGCCAGCTCACCACCGGGAAGAAACTATGGCTACACCTTC. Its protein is CASSPPGRNYGYTF. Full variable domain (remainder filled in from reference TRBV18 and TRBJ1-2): NAGVMQNPRHLVRRRGQEARLRCSPMKGHSHVYWYRQLPEEGLKFMVYLQKENIIDESGMPKERFSAEFPKEGPSILRIQQVVRGDSAAYFCASSPPGRNYGYTFGSGTRLTVV.

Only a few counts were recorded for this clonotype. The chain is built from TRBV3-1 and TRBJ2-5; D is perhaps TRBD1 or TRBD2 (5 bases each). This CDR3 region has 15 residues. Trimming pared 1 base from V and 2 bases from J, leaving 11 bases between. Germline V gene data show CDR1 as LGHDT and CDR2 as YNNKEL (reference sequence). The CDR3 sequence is CASSQGFGTQETQYF. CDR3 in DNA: TGTGCCAGCAGCCAAGGGTTCGGGACGCAAGAGACCCAGTACTTC.

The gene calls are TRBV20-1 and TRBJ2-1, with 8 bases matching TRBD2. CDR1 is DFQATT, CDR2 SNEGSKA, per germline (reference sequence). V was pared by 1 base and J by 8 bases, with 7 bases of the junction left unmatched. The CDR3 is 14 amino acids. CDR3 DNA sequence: TGCAGTGCTAGAGGGACTAGCTGGCGGGATGAGCAGTTCTTC. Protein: CSARGTSWRDEQFF.

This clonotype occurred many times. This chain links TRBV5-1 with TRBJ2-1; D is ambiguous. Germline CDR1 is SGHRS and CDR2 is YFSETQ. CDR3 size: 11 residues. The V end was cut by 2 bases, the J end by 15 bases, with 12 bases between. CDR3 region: CASSFSQGRFF. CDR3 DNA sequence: TGCGCCAGCAGCTTCAGCCAAGGCCGGTTCTTC.

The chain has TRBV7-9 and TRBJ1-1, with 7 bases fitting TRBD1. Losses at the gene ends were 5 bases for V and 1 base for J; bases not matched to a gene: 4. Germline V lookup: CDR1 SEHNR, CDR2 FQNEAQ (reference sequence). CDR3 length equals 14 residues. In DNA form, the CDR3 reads TGTGCCAGCAGCGAGGGACAGAGGAACACTGAAGCTTTCTTT. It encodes CASSEGQRNTEAFF.

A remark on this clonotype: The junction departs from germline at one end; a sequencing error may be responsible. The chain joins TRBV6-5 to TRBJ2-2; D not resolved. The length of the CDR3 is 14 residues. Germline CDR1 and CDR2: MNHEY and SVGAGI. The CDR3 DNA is TGTGTCAGCAGTTACGAGACATCCACCGGGGAGCTGTTTTTT. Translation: CVSSYETSTGELFF.

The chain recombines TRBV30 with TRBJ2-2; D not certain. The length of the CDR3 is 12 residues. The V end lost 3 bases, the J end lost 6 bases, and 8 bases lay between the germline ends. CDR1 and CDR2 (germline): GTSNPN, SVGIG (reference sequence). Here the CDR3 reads CAWRDWPGELFF. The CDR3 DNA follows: TGTGCCTGGAGAGACTGGCCCGGGGAGCTGTTTTTT.

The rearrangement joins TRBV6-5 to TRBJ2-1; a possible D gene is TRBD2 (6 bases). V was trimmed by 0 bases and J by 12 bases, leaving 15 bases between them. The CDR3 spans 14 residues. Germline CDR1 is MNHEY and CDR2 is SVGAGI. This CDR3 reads CASSYSGGTEWQFF. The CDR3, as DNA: TGTGCCAGCAGTTACTCAGGAGGGACCGAGTGGCAGTTCTTC.

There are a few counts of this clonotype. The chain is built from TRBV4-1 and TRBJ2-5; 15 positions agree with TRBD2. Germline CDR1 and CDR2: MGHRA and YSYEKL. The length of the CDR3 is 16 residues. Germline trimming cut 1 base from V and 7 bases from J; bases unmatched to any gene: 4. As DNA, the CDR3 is TGCGCCAGCAGCCAAGGGACTAGCGGGAGGGGGAGGACCCAGTACTTC. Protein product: CASSQGTSGRGRTQYF.

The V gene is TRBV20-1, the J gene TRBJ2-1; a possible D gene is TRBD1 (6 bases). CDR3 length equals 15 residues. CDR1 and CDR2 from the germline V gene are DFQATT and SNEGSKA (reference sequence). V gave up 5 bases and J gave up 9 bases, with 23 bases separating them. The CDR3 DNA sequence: TGCAGTGCTGGCCTCGGTGCGGTTAGAGGGGGTGAGCAGTTCTTC. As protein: CSAGLGAVRGGEQFF.